These 32 T cell receptor beta chains share one sample of origin, sequenced in a study of blood T cell repertoires in COVID-19. Produced via immunoSEQ multiplex PCR; TCRdb's table is partial and in-frame only. Of approximately 170,000 clones in the sample, 80% to 90% were seen once. The sequenced sample consisted of peripheral blood. These receptors came from a man aged 45-65 years with active or convalescent COVID-19.

J is TRBJ1-4 and V is TRBV2; D may be TRBD1 (5 bases). The V end was cut by 6 bases, the J end by 3 bases, with 20 bases between. The germline V gene encodes CDR1 SNHLY and CDR2 FYNNEI. The CDR3 covers 17 residues. CDR3 region: CASRDPQGEWANEKLFF. The CDR3 DNA follows: TGTGCCAGCAGAGACCCGCAGGGTGAGTGGGCTAATGAAAAACTGTTTTTT.

The V call is TRBV6-2 or TRBV6-3, the J call TRBJ2-3, with 7 bases that match TRBD2. The V gene's germline CDR1 is MNHEY and CDR2 SVGEGT. CDR3 size: 18 residues. Losses at the gene ends were 5 bases for V and 2 bases for J; bases not matched to a gene: 16. The CDR3 bases are TGTGCCAGCAGTACCAAGGTCGGACGGGGAGGGGACACAGATACGCAGTATTTT. Translation: CASSTKVGRGGDTDTQYF.

DNA of the CDR3: TGTGCCAGCAGCTCAGGATTCGTTGGGCACTTCACTGAAGCTTTCTTT. This codes for CASSSGFVGHFTEAFF. The chain employs TRBV7-3 and TRBJ1-1; D gene unclear. Germline lookup yields CDR1 SGHTA and CDR2 FQGTGA. V was pared by 4 bases and J by 4 bases, with 19 bases between. The CDR3 length is 16 residues.

The chain uses TRBV18 and TRBJ2-4; 7 positions agree with TRBD1. Germline V lookup: CDR1 KGHSH, CDR2 LQKENI. Trimming took 2 bases from V and 8 from J; bases not matched to a gene: 6. The CDR3 sequence is 14 residues long. CDR3 sequence reads: CASSPTGALDIQYF. The CDR3 bases are TGTGCCAGCTCACCAACAGGGGCCCTAGACATTCAGTACTTC.

The gene calls are TRBV5-1 and TRBJ1-1; D remains ambiguous. CDR3 length: 14 amino acids. Germline values: CDR1 SGHRS, CDR2 YFSETQ. The V end lost 0 bases, the J end lost 5 bases, and 11 bases lay between the germline ends. CDR3 protein: CASSLVGSETEAFF. Here the CDR3 DNA reads TGCGCCAGCAGCTTGGTGGGCAGTGAGACTGAAGCTTTCTTT.

This chain connects TRBV2 to TRBJ1-5; 7 bases are shared with TRBD1. Per germline, CDR1 SNHLY and CDR2 FYNNEI. This CDR3 has 13 amino acids. V lost 11 bases to trimming and J lost 3 bases; unmatched junction nucleotides: 7. The CDR3 reads CAGKQGLNQPQHF. The CDR3 nucleotides are TGTGCCGGAAAACAGGGGCTCAATCAGCCCCAGCATTTT.

With respect to this clone: This sample includes further DNA sequences coding for the same CDR3. The chain links TRBV3-1 (or the pseudogene TRBV3-2) to TRBJ1-1, with D maybe TRBD1 (5 bases). The CDR3 runs 14 residues. Looked up from germline, CDR1 is LGHDT and CDR2 is YNNKEL (reference sequence). Deletions cut 2 bases from V and 1 base from J, with 8 bases between. This CDR3 reads CASSQRGTNTEAFF. The CDR3, as DNA: TGTGCCAGCAGCCAAAGGGGAACGAACACTGAAGCTTTCTTT.

The gene calls are TRBV5-1 and TRBJ1-2; weak D call: TRBD1 (6 bases). V lost 0 bases and J 4 bases, leaving 13 bases between the germline ends. Germline V lookup: CDR1 SGHRS, CDR2 YFSETQ. The CDR3 covers 15 residues. The DNA for the CDR3 is TGCGCCAGCAGCTTGGGGGACACCGAGGGCTATGGCTACACCTTC. The encoded protein is CASSLGDTEGYGYTF.

V gene TRBV4-2 combines with J gene TRBJ2-1, with TRBD2 matching 7 bases. V shed 1 base, J shed 10 bases, and the junction held 7 bases outside the gene matches. CDR1 is LGHNA, CDR2 YNFKEQ, per germline. This CDR3 spans 14 amino acids. DNA of the CDR3: TGTGCCAGCAGCCAAGCGGGAGGCGGTTACGAGCAGTTCTTC. Its translation: CASSQAGGGYEQFF.

The chain recombines TRBV7-2 with TRBJ2-5, with TRBD1 as a possible D gene (5 bases). This CDR3 region has 13 residues. Germline lookup yields CDR1 SGHTA and CDR2 FQGNSA. Trimming removed 0 bases from V and 5 bases from J, with 7 bases in between. CDR3 loop: CASSLAGAETQYF. The CDR3 coding sequence is TGTGCCAGCAGCTTAGCAGGGGCGGAGACCCAGTACTTC.

This clone was found once. The chain employs TRBV7-9 and TRBJ1-2; no clear D gene. Germline V gene lookup returns CDR1 SEHNR and CDR2 FQNEAQ (reference sequence). This CDR3 has 15 amino acids. With 4 bases removed from V and 2 bases from J, the gap between germline ends came to 14 bases. The CDR3 loop is CASSSWGGPNYGYTF. CDR3 bases: TGTGCCAGCAGCTCCTGGGGAGGGCCCAACTATGGCTACACCTTC.

The CDR3 region is CAWTFRTGVPEQYF. CDR3 sequence (DNA): TGTGCCTGGACCTTCCGGACAGGGGTTCCCGAGCAGTACTTC. The rearrangement uses TRBV30 and TRBJ2-7; 9 nucleotides align to TRBD1. J lost 6 bases, V lost 4 bases, and 10 bases had no gene match. This CDR3 spans 14 amino acids. Germline loops: CDR1 GTSNPN, CDR2 SVGIG (reference sequence).

The V and J genes are TRBV6-1 and TRBJ2-2, with 7 bases lining up with TRBD1. The junction had 0 bases not matched to a gene; V was cut back by 2 bases and J by 6 bases. The CDR3 spans 13 residues. Germline loops: CDR1 MNHNS, CDR2 SASEGT. CDR3 coding DNA: TGTGCCAGCAGTGAAACAGGGGCCGGGGAGCTGTTTTTT. Amino acid sequence: CASSETGAGELFF.

This chain joins TRBV12-5 and TRBJ2-2, with 12 bases aligning to TRBD1. V shed 6 bases and J 5 bases; nucleotides not matched to a gene: 4. Germline V gene sequence: CDR1 LGHNT, CDR2 FRNRAP. The CDR3 consists of 15 residues. CDR3 nucleotides: TGTGCTAGTGGCCGGGGACAGGGGGCTACCGGGGAGCTGTTTTTT. Translation: CASGRGQGATGELFF. The complete variable domain, with remaining parts taken from reference TRBV12-5 and TRBJ2-2, reads DARVTQTPRHKVTEMGQEVTMRCQPILGHNTVFWYRQTMMQGLELLAYFRNRAPLDDSGMPKDRFSAEMPDATLATLKIQPSEPRDSAVYFCASGRGQGATGELFFGEGSRLTVL.

The V call is TRBV2, the J call TRBJ1-3; 9 bases line up with TRBD1. CDR1 and CDR2 from the germline V gene are SNHLY and FYNNEI. V lost 5 bases, J lost 3 bases, and 17 bases stayed unmatched. The CDR3 is made up of 19 amino acids. CDR3 sequence: CASSISPLLTGGSGNTIYF. CDR3 bases: TGTGCCAGCAGTATAAGTCCCCTATTAACAGGGGGCAGTGGAAACACCATATATTTT.

The V call is TRBV5-5, the J call TRBJ1-5, with TRBD1 matching over 9 bases. CDR3 length: 17 amino acids. Trimming at V came to 0 bases and at J to 0 bases, leaving 4 bases not matched to a gene. Germline V gene data show CDR1 as SGHKS and CDR2 as YYEKEE (reference sequence). The CDR3 sequence: CASSLGDREYSNQPQHF. CDR3 in DNA: TGTGCCAGCAGCTTGGGGGACAGGGAATATAGCAATCAGCCCCAGCATTTT.

This chain joins TRBV23-1 and TRBJ2-3; D unclear. TRBV23-1 counts as an open reading frame of uncertain function. The CDR3 consists of 15 residues. V dropped 7 bases and J dropped 0 bases, with 14 bases sitting between them. The CDR3 sequence: CASKAPSSSTDTQYF. The CDR3 nucleotides are TGCGCCAGCAAAGCGCCGTCATCGAGCACAGATACGCAGTATTTT.

This clone was found a few times. The chain is built from TRBV18 and TRBJ2-6; the match to TRBD1 covers 9 bases. CDR1 is KGHSH, CDR2 LQKENI, per germline. V lost 1 base and J lost 0; bases outside the gene matches: 13. The CDR3 covers 21 residues. The CDR3 coding sequence is TGTGCCAGCTCACCACGTCCCGGGACAGGGTCAATCCACTCTGGGGCCAACGTCCTGACTTTC. This translates into CASSPRPGTGSIHSGANVLTF.

This clone came up once. The J gene is TRBJ1-1, the V gene TRBV3-1 (or the pseudogene TRBV3-2), with 8 bases matching TRBD1. Losses at the gene ends were 4 bases for V and 7 bases for J; bases not matched to a gene: 8. Germline CDR1 and CDR2: LGHDT and YNNKEL (reference sequence). This CDR3 contains 14 residues. For the CDR3, the DNA is TGTGCCAGCAGCCCGGACAGGGTGTCTAGTGAAGCTTTCTTT. Its protein is CASSPDRVSSEAFF.

This sequence joins TRBV6-6 and TRBJ2-1; D is undetermined. The CDR3 runs 16 residues. The V end lost 6 bases, the J end lost 2 bases, and 17 bases lay between the germline ends. Germline loops: CDR1 MNHNY, CDR2 SVGAGI (reference sequence). CDR3 nucleotides: TGTGCCAGCAGGCAAGCGAAGTCTACGACCTACAATGAGCAGTTCTTC. Translated, it gives CASRQAKSTTYNEQFF.

This CDR3 reads CASSVPGGNAYNEQFF. CDR3 coding DNA: TGTGCCAGCAGTGTCCCAGGGGGGAATGCCTACAATGAGCAGTTCTTC. V and J are TRBV27 and TRBJ2-1; TRBD1 is a possible D gene (7 bases). The CDR3 has 16 residues. Germline V gene sequence: CDR1 MNHEY, CDR2 SMNVEV (reference sequence). With 5 bases removed from V and 2 bases from J, the gap between germline ends came to 16 bases.

V gene TRBV5-4 combines with J gene TRBJ2-6, with TRBD1 identical over 8 bases. The J segment lost 1 base and the V segment lost 4 bases, leaving 10 bases of the junction unmatched. CDR1 is SGHNT, CDR2 YYREEE, per germline (reference sequence). This CDR3 has 18 amino acids. The CDR3 reads CASSARDRIGSGANVLTF. CDR3 in DNA: TGTGCCAGCAGCGCCCGGGACAGGATAGGTTCTGGGGCCAACGTCCTGACTTTC. Full variable domain (missing parts from reference TRBV5-4 and TRBJ2-6): ETGVTQSPTHLIKTRGQQVTLRCSSQSGHNTVSWYQQALGQGPQFIFQYYREEENGRGNFPPRFSGLQFPNYSSELNVNALELDDSALYLCASSARDRIGSGANVLTFGAGSRLTVL.

The chain carries TRBV6-5 and TRBJ2-2; D is perhaps TRBD2 (6 bases). This CDR3 has 16 amino acids. The V gene's germline CDR1 is MNHEY and CDR2 SVGAGI. V lost 0 bases and J lost 4, with 12 bases in between. CDR3 DNA sequence: TGTGCCAGCAGTTACTCGATGCCCGGGAGCACCGGGGAGCTGTTTTTT. Its protein product is CASSYSMPGSTGELFF.

This clone was seen only a few times. The chain recombines TRBV11-2 with TRBJ1-1, with D perhaps TRBD1 (5 bases). Trimming cost V 5 bases and J 0 bases, with 13 bases left between them. This CDR3 has 15 amino acids. Germline V lookup: CDR1 SGHAT, CDR2 FQNNGV. The CDR3: CASSPRVEVNTEAFF. CDR3 nucleotides: TGTGCCAGCAGCCCCAGGGTAGAAGTGAACACTGAAGCTTTCTTT.

This clone was counted only a few times. The chain joins TRBV6-2 or TRBV6-3 to TRBJ2-7; D perhaps matches TRBD1 (6 bases). CDR1 and CDR2 from the germline V gene are MNHEY and SVGEGT. There are 14 residues in the CDR3. The germline V and J ends were trimmed by 2 bases and 3 bases, with 11 bases remaining between them. The CDR3: CASSYLGDNYEQYF. The DNA of the CDR3 is TGTGCCAGCAGTTACCTCGGGGACAACTACGAGCAGTACTTC.

The rearrangement joins TRBV6-5 to TRBJ2-5; 8 bases are shared with TRBD2. Unmatched junction bases numbered 2, after V lost 0 bases and J lost 5 bases. The CDR3 is made up of 14 amino acids. Germline V gene lookup returns CDR1 MNHEY and CDR2 SVGAGI. DNA for the CDR3: TGTGCCAGCAGTTACTCCCAGCGGGAGGAGACCCAGTACTTC. Its protein is CASSYSQREETQYF.

This chain connects TRBV4-3 to TRBJ1-5; 7 bases agree with TRBD1. CDR3 size: 13 residues. Germline values: CDR1 LGHNA, CDR2 YSLEER. Germline trimming cut 2 bases from V and 5 bases from J; bases unmatched to any gene: 0. For the CDR3, the DNA is TGCGCCAGCAGCCAAACAGGGGATCAGCCCCAGCATTTT. Translating it yields CASSQTGDQPQHF.

This chain joins TRBV6-5 and TRBJ2-1; 8 bases align to TRBD2. This CDR3 spans 15 amino acids. The V gene end was trimmed by 6 bases and the J gene end by 3 bases; junction bases not matched to a gene: 7. Germline V gene sequence: CDR1 MNHEY, CDR2 SVGAGI. The CDR3 here is CASRDSGVGYNEQFF. The CDR3 DNA is TGTGCCAGCAGAGATAGCGGGGTGGGCTACAATGAGCAGTTCTTC.

The V and J genes are TRBV15 and TRBJ1-1; weak D call: TRBD1 (6 bases). This CDR3 region has 15 residues. Germline assignment: CDR1 LNHNV and CDR2 YYDKDF (reference sequence). V dropped 2 bases and J dropped 5 bases, with 15 bases sitting between them. CDR3 residues: CATSRIGGGRTEAFF. The CDR3 region has the DNA TGTGCCACCAGCAGAATCGGCGGGGGGCGGACTGAAGCTTTCTTT.

The chain links TRBV7-9 to TRBJ1-1, with D unresolved. The CDR3 runs to 14 residues. Germline-derived CDR1 and CDR2 are SEHNR and FQNEAQ (reference sequence). V was cut by 4 bases and J by 3 bases, with 12 bases left in between. CDR3 sequence (DNA): TGTGCCAGCAGCTCTTCAACAGCCTACACTGAAGCTTTCTTT. Its protein product is CASSSSTAYTEAFF.

This chain links TRBV13 with TRBJ2-3; D not resolved. Trimming removed 2 bases from V and 3 bases from J, with 6 bases in between. Germline V gives CDR1 PRHDT, CDR2 FYEKMQ (reference sequence). CDR3 length equals 13 residues. For the CDR3, the DNA is TGTGCCAGCAGCTTATTAATGACAGATACGCAGTATTTT. The encoded protein is CASSLLMTDTQYF.

This rearrangement joins TRBV6-1 to TRBJ1-1; the D gene is possibly TRBD1 (5 bases). The CDR3 has 13 amino acids. Germline assignment: CDR1 MNHNS and CDR2 SASEGT. The V end lost 3 bases, the J end lost 4 bases, and 9 bases lay between the germline ends. CDR3 bases: TGTGCCAGCAGTGACAGGGATTCCACTGAAGCTTTCTTT. It yields the protein CASSDRDSTEAFF.